The present entry profiles one T cell receptor beta chain with its context. The CDR3 extends over 14 amino acids. The germline V gene encodes CDR1 MDHEN and CDR2 SYDVKM. V lost 3 bases and J lost 4, with 9 bases in between. This entry comes from a study of technical replicates of blood from a few donors. Generated by immunoSEQ multiplex PCR, the TCRdb table keeps only in-frame clones and is missing some. The sample includes 100,000 or so clones, 96% of them seen just once. The rearrangement joins TRBV28 to TRBJ1-4; the D gene is possibly TRBD1 (5 bases). The clonotype comes from a human donor in good health. Source material: T cells isolated from PBMCs. The CDR3 protein is CASSFRGFNEKLFF. As DNA, the CDR3 is TGTGCCAGCAGTTTTCGGGGGTTTAATGAAAAACTGTTTTTT.